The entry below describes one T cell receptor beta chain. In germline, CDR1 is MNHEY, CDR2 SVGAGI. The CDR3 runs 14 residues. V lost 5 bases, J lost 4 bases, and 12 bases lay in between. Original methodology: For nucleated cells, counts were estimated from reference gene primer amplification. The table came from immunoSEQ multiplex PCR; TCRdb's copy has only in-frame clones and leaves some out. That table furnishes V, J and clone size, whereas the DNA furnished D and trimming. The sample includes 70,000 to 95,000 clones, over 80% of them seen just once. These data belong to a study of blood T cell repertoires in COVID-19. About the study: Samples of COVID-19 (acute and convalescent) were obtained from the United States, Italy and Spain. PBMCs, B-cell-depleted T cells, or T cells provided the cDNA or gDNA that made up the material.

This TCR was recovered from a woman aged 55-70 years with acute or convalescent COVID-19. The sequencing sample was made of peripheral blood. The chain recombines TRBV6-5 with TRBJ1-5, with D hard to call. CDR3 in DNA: TGTGCCAGCAGTCCCGTACAGTTTAATCAGCCCCAGCATTTT. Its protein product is CASSPVQFNQPQHF.